This T cell receptor beta chain comes out of a study of T-cell reconstitution after alpha-beta-depleted transplantation in children. This clonotype appeared many times. Trimming took 4 bases from V and 6 from J; bases not matched to a gene: 6. The CDR3 sequence is 14 residues long. As it was prepared, the TCRbeta library received unique molecular identifiers. TCRdb reanalysed the PCR reads using MiXCR and keeps one entry per CDR3 protein. The data contain fewer than 200,000 distinct CDR3 sequences, less than 8% of them singletons. This receptor was identified in a human donor who donated a stem cell graft to a child with Wiskott-Aldrich syndrome. Sample: PBMCs from the stem cell graft donor, taken from the stem cell graft. The J gene is TRBJ1-1, the V gene TRBV12-3 or TRBV12-4; 9 nucleotides agree with TRBD1. DNA for the CDR3: TGTGCCAGCAGTTACCGGGACAGGGTCCCTGAAGCTTTCTTT. Its translation is CASSYRDRVPEAFF.